This T cell receptor beta chain is from a study of cytomegalovirus exposure and HLA in healthy donors. About this clone itself: Its matching antigen is unknown.

Germline lookup yields CDR1 LNHNV and CDR2 YYDKDF (reference sequence). The germline V and J ends were trimmed by 3 bases and 0 bases, with 9 bases remaining between them. The CDR3 totals 15 residues. Study findings and constraints: A missense variant in DCLRE1C was later tied to TCR beta V- and J-gene trimming. Several of the most significant clusters appeared, in a later analysis, to be linked to common viral pathogens. The study flagged around 160 TCR beta chains as cytomegalovirus-associated.

In the PCR, 60 Vbeta and 13 Jbeta primers were used. Data came from immunoSEQ multiplex PCR; TCRdb stores just in-frame clones and leaves some out. The top ten hold 4.5% to 7% of the sample, which has some 150,000 clones, around 80% seen once. This TCR came from a woman aged 40 to 50 in good health and CMV-seropositive. V is TRBV15 and J is TRBJ2-1; D may be TRBD1 (5 bases). Sequenced input: PBMCs. As DNA, the CDR3 is TGTGCCACCAGCAGGCAGGGTAGCTCCTACAATGAGCAGTTCTTC. Its translation is CATSRQGSSYNEQFF.